This T cell receptor (beta chain) derives from a study of blood T cell repertoires in COVID-19. At the level of the study: The United States, Italy and Spain provided the acute and convalescent COVID-19 samples.

This clone showed up just once. Profiled with immunoSEQ multiplex PCR; TCRdb holds only in-frame clones, not every one. Here the sample spans some 120,000 clones, over 75% being singletons. CDR3 length: 15 residues. Germline V gene lookup returns CDR1 SEHNR and CDR2 FQNEAQ (reference sequence). The V and J ends lost 6 bases and 6 bases respectively, with 19 bases between them. Sequenced input: peripheral blood. The TCR originated in a woman aged 55-70 years with acute or convalescent COVID-19. The V and J genes are TRBV7-9 and TRBJ2-3; D is perhaps TRBD1 (6 bases). Here the CDR3 DNA reads TGTGCCAGCAGTAACGGACTCAAGAGGGGGGATACGCAGTATTTT. As protein: CASSNGLKRGDTQYF.